The rows below give T cell receptor beta chains drawn from one sample of a study of T cells in Graves' hyperthyroidism and ophthalmopathy. Each CDR3 protein gets one entry after TCRdb re-called the multiplex PCR reads with MiXCR. The table has some 350,000 distinct CDR3 sequences, around 15% seen once. The sequenced sample consisted of blood. All receptors come from a woman aged 55-75 years with Graves' ophthalmopathy. Each CDR3 is given with its conserved first and last residue. The order of the fields is clone size, J gene, D gene, V gene, CDR3 DNA, CDR3 protein. A D gene is named only where the DNA matches it firmly. Expanded clones are given a class, and other clones once, few, many or no size at all.

>many|TRBJ2-1|TRBD2|TRBV2
TGTGCCACCGATCTAGCGGGAAACAATGAGCAGTTCTTC
CATDLAGNNEQFF
>-|TRBJ2-1|-|TRBV9
TGTGCCAGCAGCGTAGGGACCGCACCAACCTACAATGAGCAGTTCTTC
CASSVGTAPTYNEQFF
>few|TRBJ2-7|-|TRBV29-1
TGCAGCGTTGGGGGAATCACCTCCTACGAGCAGTACTTC
CSVGGITSYEQYF
>few|TRBJ1-4|-|TRBV2
TGTGCCAGTAGACGGAGAGCAACTAATGAAAAACTGTTTTTT
CASRRRATNEKLFF
>many|TRBJ2-1|-|TRBV2
TGTGCCAGCAGTAAGGGACTGGGGAGCTCCTACAATGAGCAGTTCTTC
CASSKGLGSSYNEQFF
>few|TRBJ2-1|TRBD1|TRBV5-1
TGCGCCAGCAGCTTCGGGACAGGCCCGACTTATGAGCAGTTCTTC
CASSFGTGPTYEQFF
>-|TRBJ1-4|-|TRBV6-9
TGTGCCAGCAGTTACGCCCATGGGGACAAGAGCCGTGAAAAACTGTTTTTT
CASSYAHGDKSREKLFF
>many|TRBJ2-2|-|TRBV28
TGTGCCAGCAGTCGGTTCGGGACTTCAAACACCGGGGAGCTGTTTTTT
CASSRFGTSNTGELFF
>many|TRBJ1-1|-|TRBV6-5
TGTGCCAGCAGTTACCGTACAGGCGGCACTGAAGCTTTCTTT
CASSYRTGGTEAFF
>few|TRBJ2-2|TRBD2|TRBV3-1
TGTGCCAGCAGCCAAGAGCCCGGCGGGCGGGGGGGGACCGGGGAGCTGTTTTTT
CASSQEPGGRGGTGELFF
>-|TRBJ2-1|TRBD2|TRBV28
TGTGCCAGCAGTTCTCGAGGGACTAGCGGAGGGGATGAGCAGTTCTTC
CASSSRGTSGGDEQFF
>-|TRBJ2-7|TRBD2|TRBV12-3/TRBV12-4
TGTGCCAGCAGTTTTGGTGGAGCGGGAGAGGACGAGCAGTACTTC
CASSFGGAGEDEQYF
>many|TRBJ1-5|-|TRBV20-1
TGCAGTGCTAGGCCCCCCAAAAGAGGTAATCAGCCCCAGCATTTT
CSARPPKRGNQPQHF
>many|TRBJ2-3|TRBD2|TRBV7-2
TGTGCCAGCAGCTTAGAACTAGCGATTCCAGATACGCAGTATTTT
CASSLELAIPDTQYF
>many|TRBJ2-7|-|TRBV6-1
TGTGCCAGCAGTCCCTTGCGGGCCGACTACGAGCAGTACTTC
CASSPLRADYEQYF
>many|TRBJ2-1|-|TRBV5-5
TGTGCCAGCAGCTTGAGGTGGGGTGGGAATGAGCAGTTCTTC
CASSLRWGGNEQFF
>many|TRBJ1-1|-|TRBV19
TGTGCCGCAGGGACGGGGCGAAATCTTCCCACTGAAGCTTTCTTT
CAAGTGRNLPTEAFF
>-|TRBJ2-3|-|TRBV4-1
TGCGCCAGCAGCCAAGTGACGAGGACCCTTACGCAGTATTTT
CASSQVTRTLTQYF
>many|TRBJ1-1|-|TRBV6-2/TRBV6-3
TGTGCCAGCAGTTGGGGTTACACTGAAGCTTTCTTT
CASSWGYTEAFF
>many|TRBJ2-1|-|TRBV18
TGTGCCAGCTCACCGCCCTCTACCGAGCAGTTCTTC
CASSPPSTEQFF
>few|TRBJ1-5|-|TRBV12-3/TRBV12-4
TGTGCCAGCAGTCTACAGGGTCAGCCCCAGCATTTT
CASSLQGQPQHF
>many|TRBJ1-4|TRBD1|TRBV2
TGTGCCAGCAGTGAACAGGGACAGCAAGGTGAAAAACTGTTTTTT
CASSEQGQQGEKLFF
>many|TRBJ2-5|TRBD2|TRBV20-1
TGCAGTGCTAGAAACCCGAGACTAGCGGGAGGAAAGACCCAGTACTTC
CSARNPRLAGGKTQYF
>many|TRBJ2-2|TRBD1|TRBV2
TGTGCCAGCAGCCTCCGGGACAGGGGAACCGGGGAGCTGTTTTTT
CASSLRDRGTGELFF
>-|TRBJ2-5|TRBD1|TRBV29-1
TGCAGCGTTTCCCGGACAGGGGAAGAGACCCAGTACTTC
CSVSRTGEETQYF
>few|TRBJ2-7|-|TRBV7-2
TGTGCCAGCAGCTTAGAGCCGGGACTTTCGTATGTGGAGCAGTACTTC
CASSLEPGLSYVEQYF
>many|TRBJ1-6|-|TRBV11-2
TGTGCCAGCAGCGAAGGACAGAGATATTCACCCCTCCACTTT
CASSEGQRYSPLHF